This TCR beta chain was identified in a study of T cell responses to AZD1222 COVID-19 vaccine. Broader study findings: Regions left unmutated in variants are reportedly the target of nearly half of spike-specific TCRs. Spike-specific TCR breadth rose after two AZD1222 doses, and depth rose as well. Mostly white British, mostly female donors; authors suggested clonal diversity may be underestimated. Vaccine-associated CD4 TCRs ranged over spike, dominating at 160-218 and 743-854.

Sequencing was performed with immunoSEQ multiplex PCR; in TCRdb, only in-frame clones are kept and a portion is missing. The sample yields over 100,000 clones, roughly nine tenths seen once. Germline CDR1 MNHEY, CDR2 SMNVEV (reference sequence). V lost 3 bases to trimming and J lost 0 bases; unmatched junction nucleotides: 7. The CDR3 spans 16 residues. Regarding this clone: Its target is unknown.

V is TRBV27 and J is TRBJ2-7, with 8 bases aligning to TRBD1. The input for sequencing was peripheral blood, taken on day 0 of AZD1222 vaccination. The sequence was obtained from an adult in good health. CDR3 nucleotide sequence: TGTGCCAGCAGTTTTGGACAGGGCAGGAGCTCCTACGAGCAGTACTTC. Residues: CASSFGQGRSSYEQYF.